Below are 30 T cell receptor beta chains sequenced from a single sample in a study of T cell clonality in common variable immunodeficiency. Method: immunoSEQ multiplex PCR; TCRdb's copy keeps in-frame clones and lacks some. The sample contains around 34,000 clones, none of them singletons. Specimen: peripheral blood mononuclear cells. Receptors were obtained from a person aged 18-69 years in good health.

This clone was seen a few times. The read terminates 3 residues before the CDR3 end, so the remaining end is supplied by the germline J gene. The gene calls are TRBV11-2 and TRBJ1-2; a possible D gene is TRBD1 (5 bases). Germline assignment: CDR1 SGHAT and CDR2 FQNNGV. The CDR3 is 13 amino acids. The sequenced CDR3 bases are TGTGCCAGCAGCTTAGGGACAATGACCTTC. Translated, it gives CASSLGTMTF. The entire CDR3 protein reads CASSLGTMTFYTF.

This clone was recorded at least ten times. Coverage ceases 3 residues before the CDR3 finishes, and the germline J gene fills in the end. The rearrangement links TRBV20-1 to TRBJ2-3; 7 bases fit TRBD1. CDR1 and CDR2 (germline): DFQATT, SNEGSKA (reference sequence). CDR3 length: 15 residues. V lost 3 bases and J lost 5; bases outside the gene matches: 11. CDR3: CSARPQGEARDTQYF. CDR3 DNA (partial): TGCAGTGCTAGGCCTCAGGGGGAAGCAAGAGATACG.

Ten or more counts support this clone. The read halts 3 residues ahead of the CDR3 end, with the missing end drawn from the germline J gene. The chain links TRBV6-1 to TRBJ1-4, with 7 bases matching TRBD1. V was pared by 8 bases and J by 0 bases, with 6 bases of the junction left unmatched. The CDR3 covers 15 residues. Germline V lookup: CDR1 MNHNS, CDR2 SASEGT. The CDR3 DNA, read in part, is TGTGCCAGCTGTGGACAGGCCGCAACTAATGAAAAA. Amino acids: CASCGQAATNEK. The full-length CDR3 reads as CASCGQAATNEKLFF.

This clone was seen ten or more times. The sequenced fragment ends 3 residues before the CDR3 boundary, so the rest is inferred from the germline J gene. The chain couples TRBV20-1 to TRBJ1-6, with 10 bases fitting TRBD1. Germline CDR1 reads DFQATT; CDR2 reads SNEGSKA (reference sequence). The junction had 3 bases not matched to a gene; V was cut back by 3 bases and J by 7 bases. The CDR3 is 14 residues long. The CDR3 sequence: CSASGTGANSPLHF. The sequenced part of the CDR3 DNA is TGCAGTGCTAGCGGGACAGGGGCCAATTCACCC.

The table lists this clone with many counts. The observed sequence ends 3 residues before the CDR3 terminus, with the missing tail filled in from the germline J gene. The chain employs TRBV4-2 and TRBJ2-6; D unresolved. The CDR3 extends over 16 amino acids. Deletions cut 0 bases from V and 0 bases from J, with 6 bases between. Per germline, CDR1 LGHNA and CDR2 YNFKEQ. The CDR3 bases that were read are TGTGCCAGCAGCCAAGATGCGAGCTCTGGGGCCAACGTC. Protein: CASSQDASSGANV. The whole CDR3 is CASSQDASSGANVLTF.

There are many counts of this clone. From the germline J gene comes the end of the CDR3, since the read stops 3 residues before it. The chain has TRBV5-1 and TRBJ2-5; TRBD2 matches 8 bases. The CDR3 has 13 residues. CDR1 and CDR2 from the germline V gene are SGHRS and YFSETQ. Losses at the gene ends were 4 bases for V and 5 bases for J; bases not matched to a gene: 4. CDR3 DNA, as far as it was read: TGCGCCAGCAGCCCAGCGGGAGAGGAGACC. Protein sequence: CASSPAGEET. The whole CDR3 sequence reads CASSPAGEETQYF. The variable domain in full, with the rest retrieved from reference TRBV5-1 and TRBJ2-5, is KAGVTQTPRYLIKTRGQQVTLSCSPISGHRSVSWYQQTPGQGLQFLFEYFSETQRNKGNFPGRFSGRQFSNSRSEMNVSTLELGDSALYLCASSPAGEETQYFGPGTRLLVL.

This clone was seen many times. The read ends 3 residues early relative to the CDR3; the germline J gene fills the gap. V gene TRBV11-2 combines with J gene TRBJ2-5; the D is unclear. The CDR3 is 15 amino acids. The V gene lost 0 bases and the J gene lost 5 bases, with 13 bases spanning the gap. Germline CDR1 is SGHAT and CDR2 is FQNNGV. The DNA read from the CDR3 is TGTGCCAGCAGCTTAGAAATTAGTGAGTTTGAGACC. Protein sequence: CASSLEISEFET. The whole CDR3 reads CASSLEISEFETQYF.

This clone turned up a few times. The read halts 3 residues ahead of the CDR3 end, with the missing end drawn from the germline J gene. J is TRBJ1-3 and V is TRBV5-1; 7 bases line up with TRBD1. The J segment lost 7 bases and the V segment lost 4 bases, leaving 8 bases of the junction unmatched. The germline V gene encodes CDR1 SGHRS and CDR2 YFSETQ. The CDR3 is made up of 14 amino acids. CDR3 DNA, as far as it was read: TGCGCCAGCAGCGCCGAGGGGGCGAGGAACACC. Protein product: CASSAEGARNT. The full-length CDR3 reads as CASSAEGARNTIYF.

This clone was observed at least ten times. With the read ending 3 residues before the CDR3 end, the germline J gene is used to fill in that end. The gene calls are TRBV20-1 and TRBJ1-2; 7 bases match TRBD1. Per germline, CDR1 DFQATT and CDR2 SNEGSKA (reference sequence). Germline trimming cut 2 bases from V and 4 bases from J; bases unmatched to any gene: 7. The CDR3 is 14 residues long. CDR3 DNA (partial): TGCAGTGCTAGACAGGGGGGAGGAAGCTATGGC. It yields the protein CSARQGGGSYG. The whole CDR3 protein reads CSARQGGGSYGYTF.

This clone was detected many times. The CDR3 goes on 3 residues after the read ends, and that part is filled in from the germline J gene. V gene TRBV7-9 combines with J gene TRBJ1-2; 7 bases fit TRBD1. This CDR3 spans 13 amino acids. V trimming: 4 bases; J trimming: 5 bases; junction bases outside the gene matches: 4. Germline CDR1 is SEHNR and CDR2 is FQNEAQ (reference sequence). CDR3 DNA (partial): TGTGCCAGCAGCTCCCAGGGGGTGTATGGC. Amino acid sequence: CASSSQGVYG. The entire CDR3 reads CASSSQGVYGYTF.

This clone was found many times. From the germline J gene comes the end of the CDR3, since the read stops 3 residues before it. J is TRBJ2-3 and V is TRBV11-2; 10 nucleotides line up with TRBD1. The CDR3 extends over 15 amino acids. Germline CDR1 and CDR2: SGHAT and FQNNGV. The junction had 4 bases not matched to a gene; V was cut back by 4 bases and J by 3 bases. The sequenced part of the CDR3 DNA is TGTGCCAGCAGCTGGGACAGGGGAGGAACAGATACG. Amino acid sequence: CASSWDRGGTDT. In full, the CDR3 is CASSWDRGGTDTQYF.

The table lists this clone with many counts. With the read ending 3 residues before the CDR3 end, the germline J gene is used to fill in that end. The V and J genes are TRBV2 and TRBJ2-7; 10 nucleotides agree with TRBD2. Germline trimming cut 6 bases from V and 3 bases from J; bases unmatched to any gene: 8. The CDR3 has 15 residues. Germline CDR1 and CDR2: SNHLY and FYNNEI. The CDR3 spells CASRTGLAENYEQYF. CDR3 DNA (partial): TGTGCCAGCAGAACCGGACTAGCGGAGAACTACGAG.

This clone was seen only a few times. With the read ending 3 residues before the CDR3 end, the germline J gene is used to fill in that end. V is TRBV7-9 and J is TRBJ1-2; a possible D gene is TRBD1 (6 bases). Between the trimmed V and J ends, which lost 1 base and 7 bases, there was a span of 16 bases. The CDR3 has 15 residues. Germline CDR1 reads SEHNR; CDR2 reads FQNEAQ (reference sequence). The part of the CDR3 DNA that was read is TGTGCCAGCAGCTTAGATTCGAGGGGGAGAGGTGGC. Its protein is CASSLDSRGRGG. The CDR3 in its entirety is CASSLDSRGRGGYTF.

This clone has ten or more counts. The read is 3 residues too short to cover the CDR3 end, so that end is filled in from the germline J gene. The rearrangement links TRBV7-6 to TRBJ2-7; 8 bases agree with TRBD2. The germline CDR1 and CDR2 sequences are SGHVS and FNYEAQ. The CDR3 sequence is 16 residues long. The J segment lost 5 bases and the V segment lost 4 bases, leaving 13 bases of the junction unmatched. CDR3 DNA, as far as it was read: TGTGCCAGCAGCTCCTGGGCCCGAGCGGGAGTTGACGAG. Translated: CASSSWARAGVDE. The CDR3 in its entirety is CASSSWARAGVDEQYF.

Concerning this clone: The read comes to an end 3 residues before the CDR3 does, leaving the germline J gene to fill in the end. The V call is TRBV11-2, the J call TRBJ1-5; a possible D gene is TRBD1 (6 bases). Germline CDR1 and CDR2: SGHAT and FQNNGV. This CDR3 is 15 amino acids long. With 5 bases removed from V and 5 bases from J, the gap between germline ends came to 16 bases. The CDR3 region is CASSHSQGTDQPQHF. The sequenced CDR3 bases are TGTGCCAGCAGCCATTCACAGGGCACGGATCAGCCC.

This clone was seen repeatedly, ten times or more. The read ends 3 residues shy of where the CDR3 ends; the end is completed using the germline J gene. The chain joins TRBV10-3 to TRBJ2-2; 8 nucleotides match TRBD2. From germline, CDR1 is ENHRY and CDR2 SYGVKD. Losses at the gene ends were 5 bases for V and 3 bases for J; bases not matched to a gene: 5. This CDR3 region has 15 residues. The sequenced CDR3 bases are TGTGCCATCAGTACCCGGGGGGGGGACACCGGGGAG. It translates to CAISTRGGDTGE. The entire CDR3 sequence reads CAISTRGGDTGELFF.

This clone showed up many times. Read coverage stops 3 residues before the CDR3 terminus; the germline J gene supplies the remainder. This rearrangement joins TRBV20-1 to TRBJ2-5; D could derive from TRBD1 or TRBD2 (5 bases each). The CDR3 runs 15 residues. V lost 1 base and J lost 1, with 13 bases in between. Per germline, CDR1 DFQATT and CDR2 SNEGSKA (reference sequence). This CDR3 is CSARADMGVQETQYF. Partial CDR3 DNA: TGCAGTGCTAGAGCGGACATGGGAGTCCAAGAGACC.

The table lists this clone with many counts. The read ends 3 residues shy of where the CDR3 ends; the end is completed using the germline J gene. V is TRBV14 and J is TRBJ1-2, with 7 bases that match TRBD1. V trimming: 4 bases; J trimming: 2 bases; junction bases outside the gene matches: 4. The CDR3 loop spans 14 amino acids. Looked up from germline, CDR1 is SGHDN and CDR2 is FVKESK. The CDR3 bases that were read are TGTGCCAGCAGCCGACAGGGCACGAACTATGGC. As protein: CASSRQGTNYG. Given in full, the CDR3 is CASSRQGTNYGYTF.

This clone was counted ten times or more. Sequencing ends 3 residues short of the CDR3 end; the germline J gene provides the rest. This chain joins TRBV6-2 or TRBV6-3 and TRBJ1-1; tentative D call: TRBD1 (6 bases). The length of the CDR3 is 16 residues. V lost 2 bases to trimming and J lost 0 bases, with 13 bases between them. Germline CDR1 reads MNHEY; CDR2 reads SVGEGT. CDR3 loop: CASSYGRGELNTEAFF. CDR3 DNA (partial): TGTGCCAGCAGTTACGGCAGGGGCGAATTGAACACTGAA.

This clone was counted only a few times. CDR3 DNA (partial): TGTGCCTCTAGAGCCACTAGCGGCACAGATACG. Protein: CASRATSGTDT. The full CDR3 reads CASRATSGTDTQYF. V is TRBV11-1 and J is TRBJ2-3, with 7 positions matching TRBD2. The CDR3 end is not reached by the read, which stops 3 residues before it; the germline J gene fills it in. From germline, CDR1 is SGHAT and CDR2 FQDESV (reference sequence). The trim removed 11 bases at V and 1 base at J, leaving 9 bases unmatched. The CDR3 runs 14 residues.

At least ten counts were recorded for this clone. The read finishes 3 residues shy of the CDR3 end, and the germline J gene is used to complete it. V is TRBV20-1 and J is TRBJ2-7, with TRBD1 identical over 7 bases. Germline CDR1 reads DFQATT; CDR2 reads SNEGSKA (reference sequence). The CDR3 contains 13 residues. J gave up 1 base and V 6 bases, and 6 bases lay outside the gene matches. Partial CDR3 DNA: TGCAGTGCCCACCCGGGACAGTCCTACGAG. This encodes CSAHPGQSYE. The CDR3 as a whole reads CSAHPGQSYEQYF.

This clone appeared many times. The CDR3 goes on 3 residues after the read ends, and that part is filled in from the germline J gene. The chain employs TRBV2 and TRBJ1-4, with a tentative D call TRBD1 (5 bases). This CDR3 region has 14 residues. CDR1 is SNHLY, CDR2 FYNNEI, per germline. Trimming removed 5 bases at V and 8 bases at J, with 15 bases between. The covered CDR3 bases are TGTGCCAGCAGTTGGACGGCCGAGGGGGAAAAA. Protein product: CASSWTAEGEK. In full, the CDR3 is CASSWTAEGEKLFF. Full variable domain (outside the CDR3, taken from reference TRBV2 and TRBJ1-4): EPEVTQTPSHQVTQMGQEVILRCVPISNHLYFYWYRQILGQKVEFLVSFYNNEISEKSEIFDDQFSVERPDGSNFTLKIRSTKLEDSAMYFCASSWTAEGEKLFFGSGTQLSVL.

This clone occurred many times. The read halts 3 residues ahead of the CDR3 end, with the missing end drawn from the germline J gene. This chain connects TRBV12-5 to TRBJ2-7, with a weak D call TRBD2 (6 bases). Trimming pared 0 bases from V and 0 bases from J, leaving 9 bases between. CDR1 and CDR2 (germline): LGHNT, FRNRAP. The CDR3 sequence is 15 residues long. Partial CDR3 DNA: TGTGCTAGTGGTTTGGTAGCGGGCAGCTCCTACGAG. Its protein product is CASGLVAGSSYE. The full CDR3 is CASGLVAGSSYEQYF.

At least ten counts were recorded for this clone. Read coverage stops 3 residues before the CDR3 terminus; the germline J gene supplies the remainder. V is TRBV28 and J is TRBJ1-5; 9 bases map to TRBD1. This CDR3 spans 14 amino acids. Trimming at V came to 5 bases and at J to 8 bases, leaving 7 bases not matched to a gene. Per germline, CDR1 MDHEN and CDR2 SYDVKM. The CDR3 protein is CASSPGQGMKPQHF. The sequenced CDR3 bases are TGTGCCAGCAGTCCGGGACAGGGAATGAAGCCC.

Many counts were recorded for this clone. The CDR3 end falls 3 residues outside the read, so it is completed with the germline J gene. V gene TRBV11-2 combines with J gene TRBJ1-4, with D hard to call. Germline CDR1 is SGHAT and CDR2 is FQNNGV. This CDR3 region has 14 residues. V was trimmed by 2 bases and J by 8 bases, leaving 12 bases between them. The part of the CDR3 DNA that was read is TGTGCCAGCAGCTTACTCGCGGCGGAGGAAAAA. Its translation: CASSLLAAEEK. The CDR3 in its entirety is CASSLLAAEEKLFF. Full variable domain (rest looked up from reference TRBV11-2 and TRBJ1-4): EAGVAQSPRYKIIEKRQSVAFWCNPISGHATLYWYQQILGQGPKLLIQFQNNGVVDDSQLPKDRFSAERLKGVDSTLKIQPAKLEDSAVYLCASSLLAAEEKLFFGSGTQLSVL.

This clone was seen ten or more times. The read falls 3 residues short of the CDR3 end, and the missing part is taken from the germline J gene. V and J are TRBV20-1 and TRBJ2-1; TRBD2 aligns across 11 bases. Germline V lookup: CDR1 DFQATT, CDR2 SNEGSKA (reference sequence). Trimming at V came to 3 bases and at J to 1 base, leaving 5 bases not matched to a gene. The CDR3 totals 16 residues. The CDR3 loop reads CSASSGGGSSYNEQFF. CDR3 DNA, as far as it was read: TGCAGTGCTAGTAGCGGGGGGGGGTCGTCCTACAATGAG.

Many counts were recorded for this clone. Read data end 3 residues before the CDR3 end; the end is taken from the germline J gene. The genes are TRBV12-5 and TRBJ2-3, with D maybe TRBD2 (5 bases). The V end was cut by 0 bases, the J end by 0 bases, with 16 bases between. CDR1 and CDR2 (germline): LGHNT, FRNRAP. This CDR3 is 18 amino acids long. The CDR3 reads CASGLVLGGSASTDTQYF. The CDR3 bases that were read are TGTGCTAGTGGTTTGGTACTGGGTGGTAGCGCGAGCACAGATACG.

This clone was recorded many times. CDR3 sequence reads: CASSRRDRVNEQFF. The DNA read from the CDR3 is TGTGCCAGCAGCCGCCGGGACAGGGTTAATGAG. The genes are TRBV7-8 and TRBJ2-1; 9 bases line up with TRBD1. The read halts 3 residues ahead of the CDR3 end, with the missing end drawn from the germline J gene. The CDR3 sequence is 14 residues long. Germline V lookup: CDR1 SGHVS, CDR2 FQNEAQ. V lost 5 bases, J lost 7 bases, and 6 bases stayed unmatched.

Many counts were recorded for this clone. The read finishes 3 residues shy of the CDR3 end, and the germline J gene is used to complete it. The rearrangement uses TRBV28 and TRBJ2-1; the D gene is possibly TRBD1 (6 bases). The germline V and J ends were trimmed by 6 bases and 4 bases, with 19 bases remaining between them. The CDR3 spans 16 residues. Per the germline V gene, CDR1 is MDHEN and CDR2 is SYDVKM. CDR3 in amino acids: CASSWLLRGNYNEQFF. Incomplete CDR3 DNA: TGTGCCAGCAGCTGGCTCCTGAGGGGGAATTACAATGAG.

This clone was seen ten or more times. The CDR3 end lies 3 residues beyond the end of the read and is filled in from the germline J gene. The V gene is TRBV20-1, the J gene TRBJ1-3; the D gene is possibly TRBD1 (5 bases). The CDR3 extends over 14 amino acids. V lost 6 bases and J lost 0, with 12 bases in between. In germline, CDR1 is DFQATT, CDR2 SNEGSKA (reference sequence). The CDR3: CSAQTASSGNTIYF. The CDR3 DNA, read in part, is TGCAGTGCGCAGACAGCTAGCTCTGGAAACACC.